The rows below give T cell receptor beta chains drawn from one sample of a study of technical replicates of blood from a handful of donors. Using immunoSEQ multiplex PCR, the repertoire was profiled, and TCRdb retains in-frame clones only, with some absent. The sample holds some 87,000 clones, 95% to 98% seen once. The source material was T cells isolated from PBMCs. Source of these receptors: a human donor in good health. Both conserved end residues are part of each CDR3. The D gene is left open where the match is weak. The size entry is marked missing in some rows and otherwise reads once, few, many or a size class.

clone size: .; D gene: .; J gene: TRBJ2-5; V gene: TRBV4-1; CDR3 protein: CASSQEGGETQYF; CDR3 DNA: TGCGCCAGCAGCCAAGAGGGGGGTGAGACCCAGTACTTC
clone size: once; D gene: TRBD2; J gene: TRBJ2-1; V gene: TRBV7-2; CDR3 protein: CASSFRTSGRNEQFF; CDR3 DNA: TGTGCCAGCAGCTTCAGGACTAGCGGGAGGAATGAGCAGTTCTTC
clone size: .; D gene: .; J gene: TRBJ1-2; V gene: TRBV11-2; CDR3 protein: CASSLFRDTYGYTF; CDR3 DNA: TGTGCCAGCAGCTTATTTAGGGACACGTATGGCTACACCTTC
clone size: .; D gene: .; J gene: TRBJ1-1; V gene: TRBV9; CDR3 protein: CASSVDDFLNTEAFF; CDR3 DNA: TGTGCCAGCAGCGTAGATGACTTTTTGAACACTGAAGCTTTCTTT
clone size: .; D gene: .; J gene: TRBJ1-5; V gene: TRBV19; CDR3 protein: CASSIGQHSNQPQHF; CDR3 DNA: TGTGCCAGTAGTATTGGGCAGCATAGCAATCAGCCCCAGCATTTT
clone size: .; D gene: .; J gene: TRBJ1-4; V gene: TRBV7-8; CDR3 protein: CASSPIIQGANEKLFF; CDR3 DNA: TGTGCCAGCAGCCCGATTATACAGGGTGCTAATGAAAAACTGTTTTTT
clone size: .; D gene: TRBD1; J gene: TRBJ1-1; V gene: TRBV30; CDR3 protein: CAWSVGQGVTEAFF; CDR3 DNA: TGTGCCTGGAGTGTGGGACAGGGGGTCACTGAAGCTTTCTTT
clone size: .; D gene: .; J gene: TRBJ2-3; V gene: TRBV7-2; CDR3 protein: CASSLGTGTDTQYF; CDR3 DNA: TGTGCCAGCAGCTTAGGGACAGGCACAGATACGCAGTATTTT
clone size: .; D gene: TRBD1; J gene: TRBJ1-1; V gene: TRBV5-4; CDR3 protein: CASRGDRNTEAFF; CDR3 DNA: TGTGCCAGCAGGGGGGACAGGAACACTGAAGCTTTCTTT
clone size: .; D gene: TRBD2; J gene: TRBJ2-7; V gene: TRBV2; CDR3 protein: CASTISGIGGDEQYF; CDR3 DNA: TGTGCCAGCACTATTAGCGGGATTGGTGGGGACGAGCAGTACTTC
clone size: .; D gene: TRBD1; J gene: TRBJ2-6; V gene: TRBV6-1; CDR3 protein: CASRLTGSGANVLTF; CDR3 DNA: TGTGCCAGCAGATTGACAGGGTCAGGGGCCAACGTCCTGACTTTC
clone size: .; D gene: TRBD1; J gene: TRBJ1-1; V gene: TRBV10-3; CDR3 protein: CAISRDRGNTEAFF; CDR3 DNA: TGTGCCATCAGTCGGGACAGGGGGAACACTGAAGCTTTCTTT
clone size: .; D gene: .; J gene: TRBJ1-5; V gene: TRBV29-1; CDR3 protein: CSVSGVGSSNQPQHF; CDR3 DNA: TGCAGCGTTAGCGGGGTCGGGTCAAGCAATCAGCCCCAGCATTTT
clone size: once; D gene: .; J gene: TRBJ2-5; V gene: TRBV19; CDR3 protein: CASGTPQETQYF; CDR3 DNA: TGTGCCAGTGGGACACCCCAAGAGACCCAGTACTTC
clone size: once; D gene: .; J gene: TRBJ1-1; V gene: TRBV11-2; CDR3 protein: CASSLGGLNTEAFF; CDR3 DNA: TGTGCCAGCAGCTTAGGGGGCCTTAACACTGAAGCTTTCTTT
clone size: .; D gene: .; J gene: TRBJ1-2; V gene: TRBV7-8; CDR3 protein: CASSLAGEGGYTF; CDR3 DNA: TGTGCCAGCAGCTTAGCAGGGGAGGGTGGCTACACCTTC
clone size: .; D gene: .; J gene: TRBJ1-1; V gene: TRBV4-2; CDR3 protein: CASSQGPGGPEAFF; CDR3 DNA: TGTGCCAGCAGCCAAGGTCCGGGGGGCCCTGAAGCTTTCTTT
clone size: .; D gene: .; J gene: TRBJ1-1; V gene: TRBV27; CDR3 protein: CASSLSRGNTEAFF; CDR3 DNA: TGTGCCAGCAGTTTATCCAGAGGGAACACTGAAGCTTTCTTT
clone size: .; D gene: TRBD1; J gene: TRBJ2-7; V gene: TRBV29-1; CDR3 protein: CSVLWDRAPYEQYF; CDR3 DNA: TGCAGCGTTTTATGGGACAGGGCTCCCTACGAGCAGTACTTC
clone size: .; D gene: .; J gene: TRBJ1-5; V gene: TRBV11-1; CDR3 protein: CASSLEFGQPQHF; CDR3 DNA: TGTGCCAGCAGCTTAGAGTTCGGGCAGCCCCAGCATTTT